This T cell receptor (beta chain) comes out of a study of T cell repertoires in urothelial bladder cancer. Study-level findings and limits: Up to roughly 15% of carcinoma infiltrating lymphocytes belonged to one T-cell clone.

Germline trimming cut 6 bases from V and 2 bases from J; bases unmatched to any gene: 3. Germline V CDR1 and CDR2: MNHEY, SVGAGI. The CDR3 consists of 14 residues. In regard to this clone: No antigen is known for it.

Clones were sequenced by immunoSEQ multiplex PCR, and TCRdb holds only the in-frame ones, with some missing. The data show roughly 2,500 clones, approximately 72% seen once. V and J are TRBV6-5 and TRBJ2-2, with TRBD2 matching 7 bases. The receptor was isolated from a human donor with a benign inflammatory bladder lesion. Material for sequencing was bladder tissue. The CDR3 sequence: CASRPSGNTGELFF. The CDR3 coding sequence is TGTGCCAGCAGACCTAGCGGAAACACCGGGGAGCTGTTTTTT.